Each of the 25 T cell receptor beta chains below was sequenced from the same sample in a study of T cells in Graves' hyperthyroidism and ophthalmopathy. Amplification targeted TCR beta CDR3 regions from RNA transcripts. The HTBI set primed first-round TCR CDR3 RT-PCR. Each CDR3 protein gets one entry after TCRdb re-called the multiplex PCR reads with MiXCR. The sample holds about 290,000 distinct CDR3 sequences; roughly an eighth are singletons and the top ten take 7.9%. Material for sequencing was blood. These receptors were collected from a middle-aged woman with Graves' hyperthyroidism.

This clonotype showed up many times. This chain connects TRBV4-1 to TRBJ2-7; perhaps TRBD2 as D (5 bases). The CDR3 extends over 15 amino acids. The V end was cut by 1 base, the J end by 0 bases, with 10 bases between. Germline loops: CDR1 MGHRA, CDR2 YSYEKL. The CDR3 DNA is TGCGCCAGCAGCCAAGTCCAGCGGAACTCCTACGAGCAGTACTTC. Translating it yields CASSQVQRNSYEQYF.

A note on this clonotype: The junction and the germline gene differ at one end; a read error may be behind it. J is TRBJ2-3 and V is TRBV5-1; TRBD2 aligns across 7 bases. Germline CDR1 reads SGHRS; CDR2 reads YFSETQ. This CDR3 contains 17 residues. This CDR3 is CASSLVLRGSSTDTKYF. CDR3 coding DNA: TGCGCCAGCAGCTTGGTCTTGCGGGGGAGTAGCACGGATACGAAGTATTTT.

This clonotype came up many times. The chain uses TRBV20-1 and TRBJ1-6; a weak D match, TRBD1 (5 bases). There are 16 residues in the CDR3. Germline assignment: CDR1 DFQATT and CDR2 SNEGSKA (reference sequence). V was shortened by 0 bases and J by 7 bases, with 16 bases between the two germline ends. CDR3 sequence: CSARDPGGSANSPLHF. Written as DNA, the CDR3 is TGCAGTGCTAGAGATCCCGGGGGGAGCGCCAATTCACCCCTCCACTTT.

Points on this clonotype: A much larger clone lies one base from this, so it may be a read error. This chain links TRBV28 with TRBJ1-5; no definite D call. From germline, CDR1 is MDHEN and CDR2 SYDVKM. V dropped 2 bases and J dropped 8 bases, with 4 bases sitting between them. The CDR3 totals 11 residues. The CDR3 DNA follows: TGTGCCAGCAGTTTAGTCGAGCCCCAGCATTTT. Protein: CASSLVEPQHF.

In its sample, this clonotype was seen many times. This chain uses TRBV7-9 with TRBJ2-2, with TRBD2 matching 8 bases. The CDR3 consists of 15 residues. Losses at the gene ends were 4 bases for V and 4 bases for J; bases not matched to a gene: 5. The germline CDR1 and CDR2 sequences are SEHNR and FQNEAQ (reference sequence). The DNA for the CDR3 is TGTGCCAGCAGCTCGGGACTAGTTGGCACCGGGGAGCTGTTTTTT. It specifies CASSSGLVGTGELFF.

This clonotype came up a few times. The chain recombines TRBV19 with TRBJ2-7; weak D call: TRBD1 (6 bases). With 4 bases removed from V and 2 bases from J, the gap between germline ends came to 15 bases. The length of the CDR3 is 15 residues. In germline, CDR1 is LNHDA, CDR2 SQIVND (reference sequence). Here the CDR3 DNA reads TGTGCCAGTAGTACACTGTCGACAGGCGCCTACGAGCAGTACTTC. It codes for CASSTLSTGAYEQYF.

In its sample, this clonotype was seen many times. The rearrangement joins TRBV19 to TRBJ2-7; TRBD1 matches 7 bases. CDR1 is LNHDA, CDR2 SQIVND, per germline (reference sequence). V lost 2 bases and J lost 0; bases outside the gene matches: 7. The CDR3 has 16 residues. CDR3 region: CASSIRGRDSSYEQYF. The CDR3 bases are TGTGCCAGTAGTATACGGGGTCGGGACAGCTCCTACGAGCAGTACTTC.

This clonotype was picked up a small number of times. The gene calls are TRBV4-1 and TRBJ1-2; 8 positions agree with TRBD1. In germline, CDR1 is MGHRA, CDR2 YSYEKL. Trimming removed 1 base from V and 13 bases from J; junction bases left unmatched: 5. This CDR3 is built from 12 residues. For the CDR3, the DNA is TGCGCCAGCAGCCAAGTGAGGACAGGGCCCACCTTC. As protein: CASSQVRTGPTF.

This clonotype was counted many times. V usage is TRBV9 and J usage is TRBJ1-6; D is unresolved. CDR1 SGDLS and CDR2 YYNGEE come from the germline V gene. V was shortened by 1 base and J by 9 bases, with 8 bases between the two germline ends. The CDR3 is 13 amino acids. In DNA, the CDR3 is TGTGCCAGCAGCGTAAATACAGCTTCACCCCTCCACTTT. Translation: CASSVNTASPLHF.

This clonotype was counted only a few times. The chain couples TRBV20-1 to TRBJ1-5, with D tentatively TRBD1 (5 bases). Trimming left V 6 bases short and J 6 bases short, with 21 bases between. Germline values: CDR1 DFQATT, CDR2 SNEGSKA (reference sequence). The CDR3 is made up of 15 amino acids. The CDR3 loop is CSAPIRGAGFQPQHF. CDR3 DNA: TGCAGTGCGCCCATCCGGGGCGCAGGGTTTCAGCCCCAGCATTTT.

This clonotype was observed many times. V is TRBV18 and J is TRBJ2-7, with no clear D. The germline gives CDR1 KGHSH, CDR2 LQKENI. With 6 bases removed from V and 6 bases from J, the gap between germline ends came to 9 bases. The CDR3 length is 11 residues. The chain's CDR3 is CASSPEVEQYF. Written as DNA, the CDR3 is TGTGCCAGCTCCCCTGAAGTCGAGCAGTACTTC.

This clonotype was picked up a small number of times. V and J are TRBV5-1 and TRBJ2-4; weak D call: TRBD2 (5 bases). Germline values: CDR1 SGHRS, CDR2 YFSETQ. This CDR3 has 17 residues. V was pared by 0 bases and J by 3 bases, with 16 bases between. In nucleotides, the CDR3 is TGCGCCAGCAGCTTGGCCGGGGTAGCTATTGGCAAAAACATTCAGTACTTC. Amino acids: CASSLAGVAIGKNIQYF.

The chain uses TRBV6-9 and TRBJ2-7, with 10 bases matching TRBD2. This CDR3 comprises 14 residues. In germline, CDR1 is MNHGY, CDR2 SVAAGI. V shed 3 bases, J shed 4 bases, and the junction held 3 bases outside the gene matches. For the CDR3, the DNA is TGTGCCAGCAGTTACGGACTAGCGGTTTACGAGCAGTACTTC. Encoded protein: CASSYGLAVYEQYF.

This clonotype was counted many times. The chain has TRBV7-9 and TRBJ1-4, with D unclear. The germline V gene has CDR1 SEHNR and CDR2 FQNEAQ (reference sequence). This CDR3 is built from 12 residues. V gave up 5 bases and J gave up 8 bases, with 9 bases separating them. CDR3 nucleotides: TGTGCCAGCAGCCATGTTCTGGAAAAACTGTTTTTT. Its protein product is CASSHVLEKLFF. Drawing the rest from reference TRBV7-9 and TRBJ1-4, the complete variable domain is DTGVSQNPRHKITKRGQNVTFRCDPISEHNRLYWYRQTLGQGPEFLTYFQNEAQLEKSRLLSDRFSAERPKGSFSTLEIQRTEQGDSAMYLCASSHVLEKLFFGSGTQLSVL.

The J gene is TRBJ2-5, the V gene TRBV6-1, with D hard to call. Per the germline V gene, CDR1 is MNHNS and CDR2 is SASEGT. CDR3 length equals 13 residues. Trimming took 6 bases from V and 0 from J, leaving 8 bases between them. CDR3 in amino acids: CASSKVYQETQYF. The CDR3 DNA is TGTGCCAGCAGCAAAGTGTACCAAGAGACCCAGTACTTC.

This clonotype showed up many times. This rearrangement joins TRBV15 to TRBJ2-5, with D unclear. Germline CDR1 reads LNHNV; CDR2 reads YYDKDF (reference sequence). V was cut by 1 base and J by 4 bases, with 7 bases left in between. The CDR3 has 13 residues. In DNA form, the CDR3 reads TGTGCCACCAGCAGAGGGTTAGGAGAGACCCAGTACTTC. This sequence encodes CATSRGLGETQYF.

This clonotype has a count of ten or more. The V and J genes are TRBV7-9 and TRBJ2-3, with no clear D. V gave up 0 bases and J gave up 5 bases, with 9 bases separating them. The CDR3 is 14 amino acids. Per the germline V gene, CDR1 is SEHNR and CDR2 is FQNEAQ (reference sequence). The CDR3 DNA is TGTGCCAGCAGCTTAGCGGGATTGAGAGATACGCAGTATTTT. Translation: CASSLAGLRDTQYF.

This clonotype was observed at least ten times. The chain links TRBV6-1 to TRBJ2-5; 9 nucleotides agree with TRBD1. Germline V lookup: CDR1 MNHNS, CDR2 SASEGT. Unmatched junction bases numbered 11, after V lost 3 bases and J lost 3 bases. The CDR3 consists of 17 residues. The CDR3 sequence is CASSDPGTGSLEETQYF. The CDR3 nucleotides are TGTGCCAGCAGTGACCCCGGGACAGGGTCTCTAGAAGAGACCCAGTACTTC.

This clonotype has a handful of counts. This chain joins TRBV12-3 or TRBV12-4 and TRBJ1-2; D remains ambiguous. This CDR3 region has 12 residues. V lost 3 bases and J 8 bases, leaving 10 bases between the germline ends. The CDR3 bases are TGTGCCAGCAGTTTGGAGGGCAGCGGCTACACCTTC. Translation: CASSLEGSGYTF.

V is TRBV20-1 and J is TRBJ2-3, with 11 bases matching TRBD2. This CDR3 is built from 15 residues. The ends lost 5 bases at V and 3 bases at J; junction bases unmatched: 7. Per germline, CDR1 DFQATT and CDR2 SNEGSKA (reference sequence). Here the CDR3 reads CSADLAGGPTDTQYF. DNA of the CDR3: TGCAGTGCTGACTTAGCGGGAGGGCCGACAGATACGCAGTATTTT.

This chain links TRBV7-2 with TRBJ1-2; no clear D. Germline CDR1 and CDR2: SGHTA and FQGNSA. This CDR3 has 13 amino acids. The V end was cut by 4 bases, the J end by 7 bases, with 13 bases between. As DNA, the CDR3 is TGTGCCAGCAGCTCTCCTAGCGGGAGTGGCTACACCTTC. Its protein is CASSSPSGSGYTF.

This clonotype was recorded at least ten times. This rearrangement joins TRBV24-1 to TRBJ2-1; D might be TRBD2 (7 bases). This CDR3 spans 16 amino acids. V was clipped by 4 bases and J by 9 bases, with 21 bases between them. CDR1 and CDR2 (germline): KGHDR, SFDVKD. CDR3 coding DNA: TGTGCCACCAGTGACCCGACTAGGGGGGGGCGGGCTGAGCAGTTCTTC. As protein: CATSDPTRGGRAEQFF.

This clonotype was counted at least ten times. The chain couples TRBV13 to TRBJ1-6; D is uncertain. The V gene lost 0 bases and the J gene lost 5 bases, with 14 bases spanning the gap. This CDR3 is 17 amino acids long. Germline V gives CDR1 PRHDT, CDR2 FYEKMQ (reference sequence). The CDR3 spells CASSLGNPAWDNSPLHF. CDR3 in DNA: TGTGCCAGCAGCTTAGGAAATCCAGCTTGGGATAATTCACCCCTCCACTTT.

This clonotype showed up many times. This chain uses TRBV2 with TRBJ2-3; D is unresolved. Germline V gives CDR1 SNHLY, CDR2 FYNNEI. CDR3 size: 15 residues. With 6 bases removed from V and 1 base from J, the gap between germline ends came to 14 bases. The CDR3 region has the DNA TGTGCCAGCAGCCTAGATGACCCGCGCACAGATACGCAGTATTTT. Its protein is CASSLDDPRTDTQYF. The whole variable domain, remainder taken from reference TRBV2 and TRBJ2-3, is EPEVTQTPSHQVTQMGQEVILRCVPISNHLYFYWYRQILGQKVEFLVSFYNNEISEKSEIFDDQFSVERPDGSNFTLKIRSTKLEDSAMYFCASSLDDPRTDTQYFGPGTRLTVL.

This clonotype was seen a handful of times. The rearrangement uses TRBV5-1 and TRBJ2-5; tentatively, D is TRBD1 (5 bases). The CDR3 has 15 amino acids. Germline values: CDR1 SGHRS, CDR2 YFSETQ. Trimming removed 1 base at V and 1 base at J, with 11 bases between. The DNA of the CDR3 is TGCGCCAGCAGCTTGTACGACAGTTCCCAAGAGACCCAGTACTTC. Amino acids: CASSLYDSSQETQYF.